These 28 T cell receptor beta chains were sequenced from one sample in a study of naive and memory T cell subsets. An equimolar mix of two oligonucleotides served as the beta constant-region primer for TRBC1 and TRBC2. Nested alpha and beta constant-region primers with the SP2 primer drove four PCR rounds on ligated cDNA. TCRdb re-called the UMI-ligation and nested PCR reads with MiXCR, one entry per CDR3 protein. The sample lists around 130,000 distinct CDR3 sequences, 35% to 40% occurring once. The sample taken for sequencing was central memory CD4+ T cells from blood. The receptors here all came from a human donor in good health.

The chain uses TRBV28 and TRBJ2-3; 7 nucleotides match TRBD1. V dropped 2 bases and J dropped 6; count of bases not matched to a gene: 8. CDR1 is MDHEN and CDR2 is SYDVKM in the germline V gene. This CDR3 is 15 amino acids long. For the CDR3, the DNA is TGTGCCAGCAGTTTACCCAGACAGGGTCTGGATACGCAGTATTTT. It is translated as CASSLPRQGLDTQYF.

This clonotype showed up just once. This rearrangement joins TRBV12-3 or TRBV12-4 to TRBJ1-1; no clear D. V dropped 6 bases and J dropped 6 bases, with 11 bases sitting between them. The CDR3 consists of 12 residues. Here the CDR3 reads CASSLKTPEAFF. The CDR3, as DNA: TGTGCCAGCAGCCTAAAGACTCCTGAAGCTTTCTTT.

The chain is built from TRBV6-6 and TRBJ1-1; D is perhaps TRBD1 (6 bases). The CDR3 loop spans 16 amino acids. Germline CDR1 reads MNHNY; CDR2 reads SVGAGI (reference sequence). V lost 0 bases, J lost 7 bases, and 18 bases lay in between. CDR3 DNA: TGTGCCAGCAGTTACTCCAGGGGCGGCGTTACTAGTGAAGCTTTCTTT. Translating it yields CASSYSRGGVTSEAFF.

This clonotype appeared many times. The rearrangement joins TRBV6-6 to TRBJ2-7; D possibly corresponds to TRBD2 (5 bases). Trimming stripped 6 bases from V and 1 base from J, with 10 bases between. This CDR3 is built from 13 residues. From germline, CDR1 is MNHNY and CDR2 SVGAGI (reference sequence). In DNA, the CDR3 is TGTGCCAGCAGCTTGGAGGATTCCTACGAGCAGTACTTC. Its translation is CASSLEDSYEQYF.

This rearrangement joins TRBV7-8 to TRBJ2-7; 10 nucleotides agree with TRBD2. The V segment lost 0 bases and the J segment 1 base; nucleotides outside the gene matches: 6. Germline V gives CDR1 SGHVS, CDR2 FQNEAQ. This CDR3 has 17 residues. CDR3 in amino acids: CASSLASSGSRSYEQYF. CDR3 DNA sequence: TGTGCCAGCAGCTTAGCGTCTAGCGGGAGTAGGTCCTACGAGCAGTACTTC.

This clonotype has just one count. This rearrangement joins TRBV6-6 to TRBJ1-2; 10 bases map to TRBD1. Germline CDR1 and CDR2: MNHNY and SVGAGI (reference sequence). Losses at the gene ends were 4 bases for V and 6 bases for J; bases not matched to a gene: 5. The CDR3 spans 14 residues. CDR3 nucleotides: TGTGCCAGCAGTTCATGGACAGGGGGAGATGGCTACACCTTC. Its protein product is CASSSWTGGDGYTF.

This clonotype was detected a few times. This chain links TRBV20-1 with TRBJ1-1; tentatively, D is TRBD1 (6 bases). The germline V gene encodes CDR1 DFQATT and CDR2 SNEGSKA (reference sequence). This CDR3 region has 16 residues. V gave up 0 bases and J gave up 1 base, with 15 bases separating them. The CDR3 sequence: CSARDVWGRGNTEAFF. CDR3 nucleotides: TGCAGTGCTAGAGATGTGTGGGGGCGGGGGAACACTGAAGCTTTCTTT.

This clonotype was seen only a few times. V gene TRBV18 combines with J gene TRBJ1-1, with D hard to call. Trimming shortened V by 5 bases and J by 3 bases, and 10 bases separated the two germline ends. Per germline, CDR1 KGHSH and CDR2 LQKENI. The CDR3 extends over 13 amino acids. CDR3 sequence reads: CASSSSKHTEAFF. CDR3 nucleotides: TGTGCCAGCTCATCGAGCAAGCACACTGAAGCTTTCTTT.

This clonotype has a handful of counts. CDR3 bases: TGTGCCAGCAGTTTATCGGGGACAAGGATCTGGGGACAAGAGACCCAGTACTTC. Its translation is CASSLSGTRIWGQETQYF. The chain joins TRBV27 to TRBJ2-5; D might be TRBD1 (6 bases). Germline lookup yields CDR1 MNHEY and CDR2 SMNVEV (reference sequence). This CDR3 contains 18 residues. Trimming took 0 bases from V and 2 from J, leaving 19 bases between them.

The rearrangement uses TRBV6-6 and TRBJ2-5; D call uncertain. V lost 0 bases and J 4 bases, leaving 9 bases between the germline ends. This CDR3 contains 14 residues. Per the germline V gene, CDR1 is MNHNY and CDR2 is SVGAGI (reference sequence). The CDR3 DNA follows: TGTGCCAGCAGTTACTCAGGGTTCGCAGAGACCCAGTACTTC. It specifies CASSYSGFAETQYF.

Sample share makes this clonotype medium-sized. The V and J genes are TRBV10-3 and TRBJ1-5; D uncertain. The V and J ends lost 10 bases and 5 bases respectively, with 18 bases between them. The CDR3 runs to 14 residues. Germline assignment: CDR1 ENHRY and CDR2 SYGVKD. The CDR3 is CATALGVAHQPQHF. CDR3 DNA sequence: TGTGCCACCGCCCTGGGTGTAGCCCATCAGCCCCAGCATTTT.

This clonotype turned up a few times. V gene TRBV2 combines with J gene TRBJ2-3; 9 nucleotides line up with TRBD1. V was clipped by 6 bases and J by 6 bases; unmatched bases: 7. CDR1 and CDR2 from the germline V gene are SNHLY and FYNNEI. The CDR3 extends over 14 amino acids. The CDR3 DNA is TGTGCCAGCAGATCGGGACAGGGTTCTGATACGCAGTATTTT. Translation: CASRSGQGSDTQYF.

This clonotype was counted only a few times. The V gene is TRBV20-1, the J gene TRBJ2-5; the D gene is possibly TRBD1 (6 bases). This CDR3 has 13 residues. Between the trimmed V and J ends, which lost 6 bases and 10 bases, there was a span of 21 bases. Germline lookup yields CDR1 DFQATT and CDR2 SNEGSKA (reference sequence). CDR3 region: CSARQETWGIQYF. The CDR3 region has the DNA TGCAGTGCAAGACAGGAGACCTGGGGTATCCAGTACTTC.

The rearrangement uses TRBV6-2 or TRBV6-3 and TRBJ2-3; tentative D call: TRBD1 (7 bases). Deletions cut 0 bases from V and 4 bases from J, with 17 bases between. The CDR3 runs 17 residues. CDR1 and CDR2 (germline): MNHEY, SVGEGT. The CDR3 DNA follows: TGTGCCAGCAGTTACTCGACAGGGTGGAGGGAGCCAGATACGCAGTATTTT. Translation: CASSYSTGWREPDTQYF.

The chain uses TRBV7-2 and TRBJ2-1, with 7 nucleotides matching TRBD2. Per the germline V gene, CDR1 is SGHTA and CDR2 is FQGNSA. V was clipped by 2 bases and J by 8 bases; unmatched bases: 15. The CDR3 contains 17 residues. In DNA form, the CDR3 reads TGTGCCAGCAGCTTAATTTCAGCGGGACTGGCACGGCATGAGCAGTTCTTC. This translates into CASSLISAGLARHEQFF.

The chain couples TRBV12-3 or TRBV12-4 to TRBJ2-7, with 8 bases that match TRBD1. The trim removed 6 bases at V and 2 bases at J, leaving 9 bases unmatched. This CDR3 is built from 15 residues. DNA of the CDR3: TGTGCCAGCAGCCCTATGGGGACAGGTGCCTACGAGCAGTACTTC. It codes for CASSPMGTGAYEQYF.

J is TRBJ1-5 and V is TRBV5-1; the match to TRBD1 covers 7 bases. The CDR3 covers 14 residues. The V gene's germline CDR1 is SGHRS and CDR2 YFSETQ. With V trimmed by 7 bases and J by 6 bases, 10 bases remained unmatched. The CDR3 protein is CASDGTGAGQPQHF. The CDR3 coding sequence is TGCGCCAGCGACGGTACAGGGGCGGGTCAGCCCCAGCATTTT.

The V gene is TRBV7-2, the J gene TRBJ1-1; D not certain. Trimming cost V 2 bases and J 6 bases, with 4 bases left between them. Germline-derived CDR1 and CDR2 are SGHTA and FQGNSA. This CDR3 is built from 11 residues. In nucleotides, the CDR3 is TGTGCCAGCAGCTTAATCTCTGAAGCTTTCTTT. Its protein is CASSLISEAFF.

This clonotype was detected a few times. The CDR3 DNA reads as TGTGCCAGCAGTTCGGGGACAGGGTACGAGCAGTACTTC. Translating it yields CASSSGTGYEQYF. The chain is built from TRBV28 and TRBJ2-7, with 9 nucleotides matching TRBD1. This CDR3 has 13 residues. In germline, CDR1 is MDHEN, CDR2 SYDVKM. V shed 4 bases, J shed 4 bases, and the junction held 2 bases outside the gene matches.

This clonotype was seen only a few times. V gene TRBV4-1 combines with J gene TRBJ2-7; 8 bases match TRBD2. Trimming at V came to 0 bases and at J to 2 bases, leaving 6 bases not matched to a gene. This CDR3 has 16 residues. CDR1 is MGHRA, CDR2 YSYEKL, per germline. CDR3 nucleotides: TGCGCCAGCAGCCAAGAACCACTAGCGGCCACCTACGAGCAGTACTTC. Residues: CASSQEPLAATYEQYF.

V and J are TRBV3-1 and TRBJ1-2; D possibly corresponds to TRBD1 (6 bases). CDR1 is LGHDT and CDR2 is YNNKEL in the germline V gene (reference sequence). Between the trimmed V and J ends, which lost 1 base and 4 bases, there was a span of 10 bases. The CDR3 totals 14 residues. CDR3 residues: CASSQGGQAYGYTF. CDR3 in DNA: TGTGCCAGCAGCCAAGGGGGACAAGCCTATGGCTACACCTTC.

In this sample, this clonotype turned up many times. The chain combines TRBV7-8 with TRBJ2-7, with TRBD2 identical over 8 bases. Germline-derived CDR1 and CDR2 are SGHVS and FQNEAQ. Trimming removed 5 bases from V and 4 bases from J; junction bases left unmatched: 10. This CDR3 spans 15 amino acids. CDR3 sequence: CASSVLAVRLYEQYF. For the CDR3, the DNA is TGTGCCAGCAGCGTACTAGCGGTGAGGCTTTACGAGCAGTACTTC.

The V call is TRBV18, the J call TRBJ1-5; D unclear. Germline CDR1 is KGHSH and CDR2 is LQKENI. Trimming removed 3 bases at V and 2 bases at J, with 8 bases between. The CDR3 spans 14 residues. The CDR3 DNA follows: TGTGCCAGCTCACCGTCGAGGGGCAATCAGCCCCAGCATTTT. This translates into CASSPSRGNQPQHF. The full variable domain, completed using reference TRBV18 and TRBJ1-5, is NAGVMQNPRHLVRRRGQEARLRCSPMKGHSHVYWYRQLPEEGLKFMVYLQKENIIDESGMPKERFSAEFPKEGPSILRIQQVVRGDSAAYFCASSPSRGNQPQHFGDGTRLSIL.

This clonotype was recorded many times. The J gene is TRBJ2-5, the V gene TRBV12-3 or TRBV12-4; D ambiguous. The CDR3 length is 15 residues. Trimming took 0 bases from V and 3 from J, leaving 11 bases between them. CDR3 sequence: CASSLALSGEETQYF. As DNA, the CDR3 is TGTGCCAGCAGTTTAGCGCTTTCAGGTGAAGAGACCCAGTACTTC.

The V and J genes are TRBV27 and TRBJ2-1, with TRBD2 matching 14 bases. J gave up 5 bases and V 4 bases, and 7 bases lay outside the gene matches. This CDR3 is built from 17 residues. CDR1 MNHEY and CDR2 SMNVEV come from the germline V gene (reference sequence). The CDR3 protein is CASSWLTSGRGNNEQFF. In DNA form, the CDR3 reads TGTGCCAGCAGTTGGTTGACTAGCGGGAGGGGGAACAATGAGCAGTTCTTC.

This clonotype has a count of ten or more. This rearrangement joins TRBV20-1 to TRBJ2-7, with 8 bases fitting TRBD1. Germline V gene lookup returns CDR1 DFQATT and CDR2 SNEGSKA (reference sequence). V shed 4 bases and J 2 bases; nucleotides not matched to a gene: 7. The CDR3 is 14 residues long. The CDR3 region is CSANLPTGAYEQYF. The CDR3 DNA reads TGCAGTGCTAACCTCCCGACAGGGGCCTACGAGCAGTACTTC.

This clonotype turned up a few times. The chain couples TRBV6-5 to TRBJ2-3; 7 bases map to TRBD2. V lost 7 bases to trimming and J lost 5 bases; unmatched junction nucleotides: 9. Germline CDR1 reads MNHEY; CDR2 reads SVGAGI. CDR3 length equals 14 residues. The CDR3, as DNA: TGTGCCAGCAACGAACGGGGGAGGGGAGATACGCAGTATTTT. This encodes CASNERGRGDTQYF.

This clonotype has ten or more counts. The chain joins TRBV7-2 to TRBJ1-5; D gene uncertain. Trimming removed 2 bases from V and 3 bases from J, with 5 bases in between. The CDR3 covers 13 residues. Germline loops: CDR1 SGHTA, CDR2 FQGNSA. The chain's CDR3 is CASSLIDNQPQHF. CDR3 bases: TGTGCCAGCAGCTTAATAGACAATCAGCCCCAGCATTTT. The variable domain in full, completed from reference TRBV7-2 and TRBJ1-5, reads GAGVSQSPSNKVTEKGKDVELRCDPISGHTALYWYRQSLGQGLEFLIYFQGNSAPDKSGLPSDRFSAERTGGSVSTLTIQRTQQEDSAVYLCASSLIDNQPQHFGDGTRLSIL.